The 2 T cell receptor beta chains reported below all come from one sample, sequenced in a study of molecular identifiers for immune sequencing clone quantification. MiXCR, run by TCRdb on the PCR reads, gives a single entry per CDR3 protein. The sample has 600,000 to 650,000 distinct CDR3 sequences; 20% are singletons. Sequencing input: naive CD8+ T cells from blood, with Jurkat cell RNA spiked in. Subset here: FACS-sorted CD8+CD4-CCR7+CD45RA+ naive T cells. The receptors stem from a human donor in good health. Some libraries in this study had Jurkat cell RNA spiked in.

There are many counts of this clonotype. The chain joins TRBV7-3 to TRBJ2-5, with a weak D call TRBD2 (6 bases). V was clipped by 2 bases and J by 5 bases, with 9 bases between them. CDR1 and CDR2 (germline): SGHTA, FQGTGA. CDR3 size: 13 residues. The CDR3 region has the DNA TGTGCCAGCAGCTTAGGGGAGGAGGAGACCCAGTACTTC. It is translated as CASSLGEEETQYF. Full variable domain (remainder filled in from reference TRBV7-3 and TRBJ2-5): GAGVSQTPSNKVTEKGKYVELRCDPISGHTALYWYRQSLGQGPEFLIYFQGTGAADDSGLPNDRFFAVRPEGSVSTLKIQRTERGDSAVYLCASSLGEEETQYFGPGTRLLVL.

Regarding this clonotype: A much larger clone sits a single nucleotide away, making a read error possible. The V and J genes are TRBV12-3 or TRBV12-4 and TRBJ2-5; 10 nucleotides align to TRBD1. This CDR3 has 17 residues. In DNA form, the CDR3 reads TGTGCCAGCAGAAAAGCTGGGGACAGGGGTTTCGGCGAGACCCAGTGCTTC. Its protein is CASRKAGDRGFGETQCF.